This TCR beta chain emerged from a study of blood T cell repertoires in COVID-19. Overall study: The analysed material was cDNA or gDNA that came from T cells, B-cell-depleted T cells, or PBMCs.

Per the study methods: Cell counts per sample came from amplifying reference gene primers. The data were produced by immunoSEQ multiplex PCR, yet TCRdb's version contains in-frame clones alone and is incomplete. The V and J calls and clone size come from that table; D and trimming were worked out from the DNA. Among approximately 75,000 clones, around 80% were seen once, and the ten largest hold 28%. Material: peripheral blood. The clonotype originates from a woman aged 80 or over with active or convalescent COVID-19.

CDR3 coding DNA: TGTGCCAGCACCCCGGACAGGGGGCTGTGGACCGGGGAGCTGTTTTTT. Amino acid sequence: CASTPDRGLWTGELFF. The rearrangement uses TRBV27 and TRBJ2-2; the match to TRBD1 covers 11 bases. V lost 7 bases to trimming and J lost 5 bases; unmatched junction nucleotides: 9. The germline V gene has CDR1 MNHEY and CDR2 SMNVEV (reference sequence). The CDR3 is 16 residues long.